Listed below are T cell receptor beta chains from one sample, sequenced in a study of T-cell reconstitution after alpha-beta-depleted transplantation in children. TCRdb passed the PCR reads through MiXCR, listing each CDR3 protein once. The sample carries around 96,000 distinct CDR3 sequences, over 9% recorded once. Here the sequenced sample was PBMCs from the stem cell graft donor, taken from the stem cell graft. The receptors shown here come from a human donor who donated a stem cell graft to a child with inherited bone marrow failure. The conserved cysteine and the conserved F or W are not part of the CDR3 here. Expanded clones get a size class; other rows say once, few or many, or leave the size out.

length	J	size	V	CDR3
12	TRBJ2-3	many	TRBV20-1	SARDRQFTDTQY
11	TRBJ1-6	many	TRBV3-1	ASSQPGGSPLH
12	TRBJ2-1	few	TRBV6-2/TRBV6-3	ASSYSSQPLGQF
11	TRBJ2-7	many	TRBV11-2	ASSSGTGGQQY
10	TRBJ1-4	many	TRBV7-8	ASSDSLEKLF
12	TRBJ1-1	many	TRBV5-1	ASSRGAGNTEAF
13	TRBJ2-3	many	TRBV20-1	SAPPGGSYADTQY
12	TRBJ1-1	-	TRBV19	ASAVGFLNTEAF
12	TRBJ2-1	many	TRBV7-2	ASSLAGSFDEQF
13	TRBJ2-7	many	TRBV7-2	ASSLDAYRGDEQY
13	TRBJ2-1	-	TRBV19	ASSPQGRKYNEQF
11	TRBJ2-6	-	TRBV28	ASSLYGANVLT
15	TRBJ2-3	many	TRBV4-3	ASSQDFRLAVTDTQY
13	TRBJ2-3	many	TRBV6-1	ASSRWNSKTDTQY
13	TRBJ2-7	-	TRBV4-3	ASSHATSGTYEQY
10	TRBJ2-7	-	TRBV20-1	SAPGLVLEQY
11	TRBJ2-1	many	TRBV29-1	SVGQGAYNEQF
14	TRBJ2-1	many	TRBV4-3	ASSQDSRVDVDEQF
15	TRBJ2-7	many	TRBV28	ASSLRGGGRGGHEQY
13	TRBJ1-3	many	TRBV2	ASSPPAGAGNTIY